These 22 T cell receptor beta chains were all obtained from the same sample, sequenced in a study of T cell responses to AZD1222 COVID-19 vaccine. Assay used: immunoSEQ multiplex PCR; TCRdb lists only in-frame clones, some missing. Found here are 110,000 to 150,000 clones, 80% to 95% of them singletons; the top ten hold 2.5% to 4%. The input for sequencing was peripheral blood, taken 28 days after the second AZD1222 dose. The receptors here all came from an adult who received the AZD1222 COVID-19 vaccine.

V usage is TRBV28 and J usage is TRBJ1-2; D remains ambiguous. V was shortened by 6 bases and J by 1 base, with 9 bases between the two germline ends. This CDR3 contains 13 residues. Germline CDR1 reads MDHEN; CDR2 reads SYDVKM. CDR3 residues: CASSKVRNYGYTF. The CDR3 nucleotides are TGTGCCAGCAGCAAGGTCCGTAACTATGGCTACACCTTC.

The chain has TRBV5-6 and TRBJ2-7, with TRBD1 matching over 9 bases. V shed 3 bases and J 4 bases; nucleotides not matched to a gene: 11. This CDR3 spans 16 amino acids. Germline V gene data show CDR1 as SGHDT and CDR2 as YYEEEE. The CDR3 nucleotides are TGTGCCAGCAGCTACCTTACCGGGACAGGGTCGTACGAGCAGTACTTC. Translating gives CASSYLTGTGSYEQYF.

V usage is TRBV28 and J usage is TRBJ1-1; TRBD1 might be the D (6 bases). V shed 7 bases and J shed 1 base, with 7 bases lying between them. The CDR3 contains 12 residues. Germline CDR1 and CDR2: MDHEN and SYDVKM. The CDR3 here is CASMDRNTEAFF. CDR3 in DNA: TGTGCCAGCATGGACAGGAACACTGAAGCTTTCTTT. Full variable domain (remainder filled in from reference TRBV28 and TRBJ1-1): DVKVTQSSRYLVKRTGEKVFLECVQDMDHENMFWYRQDPGLGLRLIYFSYDVKMKEKGDIPEGYSVSREKKERFSLILESASTNQTSMYLCASMDRNTEAFFGQGTRLTVV.

The chain recombines TRBV2 with TRBJ2-3; D unresolved. V lost 8 bases to trimming and J lost 8 bases, with 8 bases between them. CDR3 length equals 10 residues. Germline loops: CDR1 SNHLY, CDR2 FYNNEI. CDR3: CASSLGTQYF. As DNA, the CDR3 is TGTGCCAGCTCATTAGGTACGCAGTATTTT.

The V gene is TRBV7-3, the J gene TRBJ2-3, with D hard to call. Germline-derived CDR1 and CDR2 are SGHTA and FQGTGA. The length of the CDR3 is 15 residues. Trimming shortened V by 2 bases and J by 2 bases, and 11 bases separated the two germline ends. This CDR3 is CASSLWNGVTDTQYF. The DNA of the CDR3 is TGTGCCAGCAGCTTATGGAACGGAGTCACAGATACGCAGTATTTT. The whole variable domain, filled in from reference TRBV7-3 and TRBJ2-3, reads GAGVSQTPSNKVTEKGKYVELRCDPISGHTALYWYRQSLGQGPEFLIYFQGTGAADDSGLPNDRFFAVRPEGSVSTLKIQRTERGDSAVYLCASSLWNGVTDTQYFGPGTRLTVL.

The rearrangement links TRBV30 to TRBJ1-2, with D unresolved. Trimming removed 5 bases at V and 7 bases at J, with 23 bases between. This CDR3 comprises 15 residues. Germline V gene lookup returns CDR1 GTSNPN and CDR2 SVGIG (reference sequence). The CDR3 DNA sequence: TGTGCCTGGGGCCCCCCTGACACGTTCATACGTGGCTACACCTTC. Translated, it gives CAWGPPDTFIRGYTF.

The chain recombines TRBV18 with TRBJ1-6; no firm D call. The CDR3 length is 15 residues. Germline V gene data show CDR1 as KGHSH and CDR2 as LQKENI. Trimming removed 3 bases at V and 9 bases at J, with 15 bases between. The CDR3 DNA reads TGTGCCAGCTCACCTCGCTCGGGTGGGCTTTCACCCCTCCACTTT. It codes for CASSPRSGGLSPLHF.

This clone has a single count. J is TRBJ2-7 and V is TRBV5-1; TRBD2 matches at 10 bases. The CDR3 consists of 15 residues. J was trimmed by 4 bases and V by 1 base; bases with no gene match: 5. Germline loops: CDR1 SGHRS, CDR2 YFSETQ. This chain's CDR3 is CASSLPLAGVYEQYF. The CDR3 region has the DNA TGCGCCAGCAGCTTGCCGCTAGCGGGAGTGTACGAGCAGTACTTC.

This clone was counted a few times. The rearrangement uses TRBV19 and TRBJ1-5; 7 positions match TRBD1. V was pared by 6 bases and J by 0 bases, with 2 bases of the junction left unmatched. Germline V gene lookup returns CDR1 LNHDA and CDR2 SQIVND (reference sequence). The CDR3 is made up of 14 amino acids. CDR3 DNA: TGTGCCAGTAGAAACAGGGGTAGCAATCAGCCCCAGCATTTT. Protein sequence: CASRNRGSNQPQHF.

The rearrangement links TRBV5-6 to TRBJ1-3; D gene unclear. The CDR3 has 15 residues. Germline CDR1 and CDR2: SGHDT and YYEEEE. V gave up 0 bases and J gave up 0 bases, with 7 bases separating them. CDR3 amino acids: CASSLGTYSGNTIYF. DNA of the CDR3: TGTGCCAGCAGCTTGGGGACCTACTCTGGAAACACCATATATTTT.

Written as DNA, the CDR3 is TGCAGTGCTAGCCCCGGTAGGGGCTACACCTTC. Its protein is CSASPGRGYTF. The chain links TRBV20-1 to TRBJ1-2; D gene uncertain. The CDR3 extends over 11 amino acids. The germline V gene encodes CDR1 DFQATT and CDR2 SNEGSKA (reference sequence). V lost 3 bases to trimming and J lost 8 bases, with 10 bases between them.

The CDR3 DNA is TGTGCCAGCACCCTTAGAGGGGGAGGTCAGCCCCAGCATTTT. It translates to CASTLRGGGQPQHF. The J gene is TRBJ1-5, the V gene TRBV27, with D perhaps matching TRBD1 (6 bases). This CDR3 is 14 amino acids long. Germline V gene sequence: CDR1 MNHEY, CDR2 SMNVEV (reference sequence). V shed 7 bases and J shed 6 bases, with 16 bases lying between them.

This clone was seen a few times. The chain employs TRBV24-1 and TRBJ2-1; D is perhaps TRBD1 (5 bases). V was shortened by 4 bases and J by 0 bases, with 15 bases between the two germline ends. This CDR3 has 17 residues. Germline lookup yields CDR1 KGHDR and CDR2 SFDVKD. CDR3 residues: CATSDTRVPRSYNEQFF. Written as DNA, the CDR3 is TGTGCCACCAGTGACACCAGGGTCCCCCGCTCCTACAATGAGCAGTTCTTC.

The chain uses TRBV10-2 and TRBJ2-1; 8 bases line up with TRBD2. The V and J ends lost 3 bases and 2 bases, in that order; junction bases with no gene match: 9. The CDR3 has 17 amino acids. Germline V gene data show CDR1 as WSHSY and CDR2 as SAAADI. The CDR3 DNA is TGCGCCAGCAGTGAACTGCCCAGCGGGAGTACCTACAATGAGCAGTTCTTC. Its protein product is CASSELPSGSTYNEQFF.

The chain has TRBV6-5 and TRBJ1-2; unclear D gene. Trimming pared 3 bases from V and 8 bases from J, leaving 10 bases between. Germline CDR1 MNHEY, CDR2 SVGAGI. The CDR3 runs to 12 residues. The CDR3 DNA sequence: TGTGCCAGCAGTTATTGGTCGGGCGGCTACACCTTC. Amino acids: CASSYWSGGYTF.

This clone was seen once. This rearrangement joins TRBV10-3 to TRBJ2-5; D uncertain. Trimming took 4 bases from V and 5 from J, leaving 8 bases between them. The length of the CDR3 is 12 residues. Germline V gene lookup returns CDR1 ENHRY and CDR2 SYGVKD. CDR3 sequence reads: CAISGPGETQYF. The CDR3 nucleotides read TGTGCCATCAGTGGTCCTGGGGAGACCCAGTACTTC.

The chain employs TRBV5-1 and TRBJ2-1; TRBD1 aligns across 7 bases. V gave up 7 bases and J gave up 4 bases; unmatched junction bases: 5. Per germline, CDR1 SGHRS and CDR2 YFSETQ. The CDR3 spans 13 residues. Here the CDR3 DNA reads TGCGCCAGCGGATCAGGGGGATACAATGAGCAGTTCTTC. Its protein product is CASGSGGYNEQFF.

This clone was found once. The V call is TRBV9, the J call TRBJ2-2; 7 bases align to TRBD1. Germline V lookup: CDR1 SGDLS, CDR2 YYNGEE. The trim removed 4 bases at V and 4 bases at J, leaving 7 bases unmatched. This CDR3 is 15 amino acids long. CDR3 in amino acids: CASSMTTGSTGELFF. CDR3 nucleotide sequence: TGTGCCAGCAGCATGACGACAGGGAGCACCGGGGAGCTGTTTTTT.

The chain recombines TRBV28 with TRBJ1-4; D is possibly TRBD1 (5 bases). The CDR3 extends over 15 amino acids. Trimming took off 5 bases at V and 8 bases at J, with 18 bases between the two ends. Looked up from germline, CDR1 is MDHEN and CDR2 is SYDVKM. Here the CDR3 reads CASSARRDWGEKLFF. CDR3 sequence (DNA): TGTGCCAGCAGTGCCCGCCGCGACTGGGGGGAAAAACTGTTTTTT.

This chain uses TRBV6-1 with TRBJ2-7; TRBD2 matches at 10 bases. The germline CDR1 and CDR2 sequences are MNHNS and SASEGT. The CDR3 totals 13 residues. J was trimmed by 6 bases and V by 2 bases; bases with no gene match: 1. The CDR3 spells CASSESGGGEQYF. The DNA of the CDR3 is TGTGCCAGCAGTGAAAGCGGGGGGGGCGAGCAGTACTTC.

The V call is TRBV12-3 or TRBV12-4, the J call TRBJ1-4; D not certain. The CDR3 sequence is 12 residues long. Trimming removed 5 bases at V and 4 bases at J, with 5 bases between. The CDR3: CASSAVNEKLFF. As DNA, the CDR3 is TGTGCCAGCAGTGCAGTTAATGAAAAACTGTTTTTT.

This clone was observed a handful of times. The chain employs TRBV24-1 and TRBJ2-1; D not resolved. Germline V gene data show CDR1 as KGHDR and CDR2 as SFDVKD. CDR3 length: 14 residues. Trimming pared 4 bases from V and 3 bases from J, leaving 9 bases between. For the CDR3, the DNA is TGTGCCACCAGTGACCCGGGCCACTACAATGAGCAGTTCTTC. Amino acids: CATSDPGHYNEQFF.